This T cell receptor (beta chain) was sequenced for a study of cytomegalovirus exposure and HLA in healthy donors. PCR used 60 Vbeta primers and 13 Jbeta primers. Method: immunoSEQ multiplex PCR; TCRdb's copy keeps in-frame clones and lacks some. The table has 130,000 or so clones, roughly 76% seen once. The CDR3 is 14 amino acids. The ends were cut back, 0 bases at V and 0 bases at J, with 5 bases in the middle. Germline V gene lookup returns CDR1 SGHRS and CDR2 YFSETQ. Study results and caveats: Later, TCR association rates were found to vary by HLA locus, highest for DRB1 and lowest for HLA-C.

Details on this clone: No antigen is known for it. This sample also contains other DNA sequences that code for the same CDR3.

The sample was PBMCs. The chain is built from TRBV5-1 and TRBJ2-3, with a weak D call TRBD1 (5 bases). This receptor was taken from a female donor in good health and CMV-seronegative. The CDR3 loop reads CASSLGQSTDTQYF. In nucleotides, the CDR3 is TGCGCCAGCAGCTTGGGACAGAGCACAGATACGCAGTATTTT.